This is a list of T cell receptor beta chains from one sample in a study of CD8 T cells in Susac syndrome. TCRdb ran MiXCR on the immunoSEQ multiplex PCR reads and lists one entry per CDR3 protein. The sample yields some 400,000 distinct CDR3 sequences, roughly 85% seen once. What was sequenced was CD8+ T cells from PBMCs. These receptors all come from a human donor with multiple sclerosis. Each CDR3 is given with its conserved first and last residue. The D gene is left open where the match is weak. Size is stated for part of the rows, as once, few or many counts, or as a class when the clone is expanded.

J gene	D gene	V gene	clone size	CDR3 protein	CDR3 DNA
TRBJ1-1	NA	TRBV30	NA	CAWSDQGFTEVFF	TGTGCCTGGAGTGATCAGGGGTTCACTGAAGTTTTCTTT
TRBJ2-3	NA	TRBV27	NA	CASSPRLDYTDTQYF	TGTGCCAGCAGTCCACGACTAGATTACACAGATACGCAGTATTTT
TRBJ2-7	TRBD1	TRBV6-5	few	CASSYLGQGLNYEQYF	TGTGCCAGCAGTTACCTGGGACAGGGGCTAAACTACGAGCAGTACTTC
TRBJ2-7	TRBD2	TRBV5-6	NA	CASTRAGNSFEQYF	TGTGCCAGCACCCGAGCGGGAAATTCCTTCGAGCAGTACTTC
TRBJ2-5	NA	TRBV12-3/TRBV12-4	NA	CASSLVSGLGETQYF	TGTGCCAGCAGTTTAGTGTCGGGGCTAGGGGAGACCCAGTACTTC
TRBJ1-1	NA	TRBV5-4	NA	CASRGTGKAEAFF	TGTGCCAGCAGGGGAACAGGGAAGGCTGAAGCTTTCTTT
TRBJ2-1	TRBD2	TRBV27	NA	CASGWGGREQFF	TGTGCCAGCGGTTGGGGGGGGAGGGAGCAGTTCTTC
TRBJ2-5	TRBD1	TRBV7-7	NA	CASSSGTGVYQETQYF	TGTGCTAGCAGCTCGGGGACAGGGGTGTACCAAGAGACCCAGTACTTC
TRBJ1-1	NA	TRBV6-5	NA	CASRQGSAEAFF	TGTGCCAGCAGACAGGGTTCGGCTGAAGCTTTCTTT
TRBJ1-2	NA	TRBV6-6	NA	CASLASRTNYGYTF	TGTGCCAGCCTCGCATCCAGGACAAACTATGGCTACACCTTC
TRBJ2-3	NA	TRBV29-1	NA	CSIWDTGTDTQYF	TGCAGCATATGGGACACTGGCACAGATACGCAGTATTTT
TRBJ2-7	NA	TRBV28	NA	CASSLRGARSSYEQYF	TGTGCCAGCAGTTTACGCGGGGCGCGGTCGTCCTACGAGCAGTACTTC
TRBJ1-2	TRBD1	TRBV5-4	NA	CASSIPDRGPNYGYTF	TGTGCCAGCAGCATACCCGACAGGGGGCCTAACTATGGCTACACCTTC
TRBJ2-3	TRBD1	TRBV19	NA	CASSIGQGTVTDTQYF	TGTGCCAGTAGTATTGGACAGGGGACCGTCACAGATACGCAGTATTTT
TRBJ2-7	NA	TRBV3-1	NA	CASSPTVHRDPRTYEQYF	TGTGCCAGCAGCCCTACCGTACACCGGGACCCGCGGACCTACGAGCAGTACTTC
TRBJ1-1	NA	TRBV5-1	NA	CASSLAPRGNTEAFF	TGCGCCAGCAGCTTGGCGCCCAGGGGGAACACTGAAGCTTTCTTT
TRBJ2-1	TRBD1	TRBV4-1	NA	CASSGTGGETYNEQFF	TGCGCCAGCAGCGGTACAGGGGGAGAAACCTACAATGAGCAGTTCTTC
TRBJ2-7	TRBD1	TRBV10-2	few	CASGEMTGGGDEQYF	TGCGCCAGCGGGGAAATGACAGGGGGAGGGGACGAGCAGTACTTC
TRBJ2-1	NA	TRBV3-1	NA	CASSSREHNEQFF	TGTGCCAGCAGCTCCCGGGAACACAATGAGCAGTTCTTC
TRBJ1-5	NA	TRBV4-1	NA	CASSQLASNQPQHF	TGCGCCAGCAGCCAACTAGCGAGCAATCAGCCCCAGCATTTT
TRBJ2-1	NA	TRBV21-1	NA	CASRYAGLGARYNEQFF	TGTGCCAGCAGATACGCAGGGTTGGGGGCTAGGTACAATGAGCAGTTCTTC
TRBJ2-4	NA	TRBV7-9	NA	CASTDIKNIQYF	TGTGCCAGCACCGACATCAAAAACATTCAGTACTTC
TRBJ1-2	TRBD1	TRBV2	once	CASSEAPGQGDYGYTF	TGTGCCAGCAGTGAAGCCCCGGGACAGGGGGACTATGGCTACACCTTC
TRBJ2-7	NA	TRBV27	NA	CASSPIGGGTSYEQYF	TGTGCCAGCAGTCCCATTGGAGGCGGGACCTCCTACGAGCAGTACTTC
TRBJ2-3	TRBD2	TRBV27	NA	CASSLGLAGAGDTQYF	TGTGCCAGCAGTTTGGGACTAGCGGGAGCTGGAGATACGCAGTATTTT
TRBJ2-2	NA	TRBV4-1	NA	CASSQARSWAGELFF	TGCGCCAGCAGCCAAGCCCGGTCGTGGGCCGGGGAGCTGTTTTTT
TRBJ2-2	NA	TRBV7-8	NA	CASSISMAELFF	TGTGCCAGCAGCATAAGTATGGCGGAGCTGTTTTTT
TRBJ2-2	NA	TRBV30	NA	CAWTGVKTGELFF	TGTGCCTGGACAGGGGTAAAGACCGGGGAGCTGTTTTTT
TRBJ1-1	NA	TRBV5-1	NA	CASSLGTLGEAFF	TGCGCCAGCAGCTTGGGGACACTCGGTGAAGCTTTCTTT
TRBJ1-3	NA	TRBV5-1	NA	CASSLRVATGNTIYF	TGCGCCAGCAGCCTCCGGGTGGCGACTGGAAACACCATATATTTT
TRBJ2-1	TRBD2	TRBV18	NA	CASSPPGLAGSNEQFF	TGTGCCAGCTCACCACCCGGACTAGCGGGATCTAATGAGCAGTTCTTC
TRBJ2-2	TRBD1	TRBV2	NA	CASRPYPDREVNTGELFF	TGTGCCAGCAGACCATATCCGGACAGGGAGGTGAACACCGGAGAGCTGTTTTTT
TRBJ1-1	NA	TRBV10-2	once	CASSESRGATEAFF	TGCGCCAGCAGTGAGTCGCGAGGGGCCACTGAAGCTTTCTTT
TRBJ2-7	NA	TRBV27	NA	CASSPDRTYEQYF	TGTGCCAGTAGCCCGGACAGAACCTACGAGCAGTACTTC
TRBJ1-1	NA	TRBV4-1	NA	CASSHLRVEGAEAFF	TGCGCCAGCAGCCACCTCCGGGTGGAAGGGGCTGAAGCTTTCTTT
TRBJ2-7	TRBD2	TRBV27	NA	CASMVSGSYEQYF	TGTGCCAGCATGGTTAGCGGGAGTTACGAGCAGTACTTC
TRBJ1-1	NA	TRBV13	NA	CASSLVGALNTEAFF	TGTGCCAGCAGCCTCGTAGGGGCCCTGAACACTGAAGCTTTCTTT
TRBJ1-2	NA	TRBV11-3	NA	CASSRDGGYGYTF	TGTGCCAGCAGCCGGGACGGGGGATATGGCTACACCTTC
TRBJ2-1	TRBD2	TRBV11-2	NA	CASSFGGAVYEQFF	TGTGCCAGCAGCTTCGGGGGGGCCGTCTATGAGCAGTTCTTC
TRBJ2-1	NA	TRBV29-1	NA	CSVEVADSYNEQFF	TGCAGCGTTGAAGTGGCGGACTCCTACAATGAGCAGTTCTTC
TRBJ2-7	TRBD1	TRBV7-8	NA	CASSISTGTGTYEQYF	TGTGCCAGCAGCATAAGCACCGGGACAGGGACCTACGAGCAGTACTTC
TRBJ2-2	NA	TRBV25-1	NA	CASSDRGVTGELFF	TGTGCCAGCAGTGATAGAGGGGTTACCGGGGAGCTGTTTTTT
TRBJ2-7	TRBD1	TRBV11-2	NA	CASSLGALGQALSYEQYF	TGTGCCAGCAGCTTAGGGGCGCTGGGACAGGCTCTTTCCTACGAGCAGTACTTC
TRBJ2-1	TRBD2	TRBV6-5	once	CAIRASGSQGNEQFF	TGTGCGATCAGGGCTAGCGGGAGTCAGGGCAATGAGCAGTTCTTC
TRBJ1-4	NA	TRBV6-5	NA	CASRAADEKLFF	TGTGCCAGCAGGGCGGCGGATGAAAAACTGTTTTTT
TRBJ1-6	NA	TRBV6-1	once	CASSEEWLFEDSSPLHF	TGTGCCAGCAGTGAAGAATGGCTATTCGAAGATAGTTCACCCCTCCACTTT
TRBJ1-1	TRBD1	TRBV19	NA	CASSYTGGAAEAFF	TGTGCCAGTAGTTATACAGGGGGCGCGGCTGAAGCTTTCTTT
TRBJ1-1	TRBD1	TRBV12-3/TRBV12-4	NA	CASREQGPPGTEAFF	TGTGCCAGCAGGGAACAGGGGCCACCTGGCACTGAAGCTTTCTTT
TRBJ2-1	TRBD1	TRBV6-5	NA	CASSYYRGNNEQFF	TGTGCCAGCAGTTACTACAGGGGTAACAATGAGCAGTTCTTC
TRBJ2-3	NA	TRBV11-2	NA	CASSLVGQGLRTDTQYF	TGTGCCAGCAGCTTAGTAGGGCAGGGCCTACGCACAGATACGCAGTATTTT
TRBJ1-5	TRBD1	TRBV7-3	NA	CASSFDWTGCNQPQHF	TGTGCCAGCAGCTTCGACTGGACAGGGTGCAATCAGCCCCAGCATTTT
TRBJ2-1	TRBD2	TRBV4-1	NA	CASSQGLADIRQFF	TGCGCCAGCAGCCAAGGACTAGCGGATATCAGGCAGTTCTTC